The 30 T cell receptor beta chains given below trace back to one sample, sequenced in a study of T-cell reconstitution after alpha-beta-depleted transplantation in children. During its preparation, the TCRbeta library received unique molecular identifiers. TCRdb called the PCR reads again in MiXCR, with one record for every CDR3 protein. The table includes about 1,000,000 distinct CDR3 sequences, about 29% detected once. This material consisted of PBMCs, mostly from graft donor cells, taken 360 days after TCRalphabeta/CD19-depleted stem cell transplant. The receptors were sampled from a boy in the first two years of life who had a stem cell transplant for SCID, so the T cells may come from the graft donor.

The chain recombines TRBV5-1 with TRBJ2-1, with D possibly matching TRBD1 (6 bases). The V end lost 1 base, the J end lost 7 bases, and 15 bases lay between the germline ends. CDR3 length: 15 amino acids. Germline CDR1 SGHRS, CDR2 YFSETQ. CDR3 region: CASSLPEDRGNEQFF. The DNA for the CDR3 is TGCGCCAGCAGCTTGCCGGAGGACAGAGGAAATGAGCAGTTCTTC.

The J gene is TRBJ1-2, the V gene TRBV6-5, with D possibly TRBD1 on 5 matching bases. Germline V gene data show CDR1 as MNHEY and CDR2 as SVGAGI. V gave up 0 bases and J gave up 3 bases, with 11 bases separating them. The CDR3 has 15 amino acids. The DNA of the CDR3 is TGTGCCAGCAGTTACTCGACAGCCGGGCACTATGGCTACACCTTC. It encodes CASSYSTAGHYGYTF.

This sequence joins TRBV6-4 and TRBJ2-1; 11 positions match TRBD2. The CDR3 is made up of 16 amino acids. Trimming at V came to 5 bases and at J to 7 bases, leaving 10 bases not matched to a gene. Germline CDR1 reads MRHNA; CDR2 reads SNTAGT. The CDR3 is CASSQLAGASRNEQFF. The DNA of the CDR3 is TGTGCCAGCAGTCAACTAGCGGGGGCCTCTCGGAATGAGCAGTTCTTC.

The rearrangement joins TRBV12-3 or TRBV12-4 to TRBJ1-3; D possibly corresponds to TRBD1 (5 bases). This CDR3 is 17 amino acids long. V lost 10 bases and J 0 bases, leaving 22 bases between the germline ends. Here the CDR3 DNA reads TGTGCCACCATCCGGGGCCGCGTTTCTACCTCTGGAAACACCATATATTTT. It specifies CATIRGRVSTSGNTIYF.

This clonotype was counted ten times or more. The chain carries TRBV12-3 or TRBV12-4 and TRBJ1-4; 9 nucleotides agree with TRBD1. V lost 2 bases, J lost 3 bases, and 4 bases stayed unmatched. The CDR3 consists of 16 residues. The CDR3 loop is CASSLLTGGSNEKLFF. In DNA, the CDR3 is TGTGCCAGCAGTTTACTGACAGGGGGATCTAATGAAAAACTGTTTTTT.

This clonotype has just one count. This rearrangement joins TRBV7-2 to TRBJ2-1; 10 nucleotides agree with TRBD2. With 3 bases clipped from V and 6 bases from J, the junction kept 5 bases outside the gene matches. There are 15 residues in the CDR3. Germline V gene data show CDR1 as SGHTA and CDR2 as FQGNSA. CDR3 sequence (DNA): TGTGCCAGCAGCTTTCAGCGGGGGGGCACCAATGAGCAGTTCTTC. Translating gives CASSFQRGGTNEQFF.

This clonotype appeared a few times. The J gene is TRBJ2-7, the V gene TRBV15; 8 bases map to TRBD1. This CDR3 contains 16 residues. The germline CDR1 and CDR2 sequences are LNHNV and YYDKDF (reference sequence). V lost 3 bases and J lost 3; bases outside the gene matches: 10. As DNA, the CDR3 is TGTGCCACCAGCAGCTATTACTGGGACAGGAGCTACGAGCAGTACTTC. It specifies CATSSYYWDRSYEQYF. The full variable domain, its missing parts supplied by reference TRBV15 and TRBJ2-7, is DAMVIQNPRYQVTQFGKPVTLSCSQTLNHNVMYWYQQKSSQAPKLLFHYYDKDFNNEADTPDNFQSRRPNTSFCFLDIRSPGLGDTAMYLCATSSYYWDRSYEQYFGPGTRLTVT.

The V and J genes are TRBV5-4 and TRBJ2-2; 8 nucleotides match TRBD2. The CDR3 spans 14 residues. CDR1 and CDR2 from the germline V gene are SGHNT and YYREEE (reference sequence). J was trimmed by 6 bases and V by 0 bases; bases with no gene match: 1. The CDR3 reads CASSLVGGAGELFF. CDR3 DNA sequence: TGTGCCAGCAGCTTGGTCGGGGGGGCCGGGGAGCTGTTTTTT.

This clonotype showed up just a few times. This chain connects TRBV28 to TRBJ1-2; a weak D match, TRBD1 (6 bases). The CDR3 totals 14 residues. V was cut by 4 bases and J by 3 bases, with 12 bases left in between. Looked up from germline, CDR1 is MDHEN and CDR2 is SYDVKM. The CDR3 bases are TGTGCCAGCAGTTCCAGGGGTTTAGACTATGGCTACACCTTC. Translated: CASSSRGLDYGYTF.

The chain links TRBV29-1 to TRBJ1-1; D is possibly TRBD1 (6 bases). Germline V gene lookup returns CDR1 SQVTM and CDR2 ANQGSEA. Trimming removed 7 bases at V and 2 bases at J, with 17 bases between. The CDR3 is 14 amino acids. The CDR3 DNA reads TGCAGCGCCGGGGGCGGACAGCATAACACTGAAGCTTTCTTT. It is translated as CSAGGGQHNTEAFF.

With respect to this clonotype: At one end, the junction sequence differs from germline, possibly due to a read error. The chain is built from TRBV20-1 and TRBJ2-5, with TRBD2 identical over 8 bases. Germline V lookup: CDR1 DFQATT, CDR2 SNEGSKA (reference sequence). CDR3 length: 14 amino acids. The CDR3 region has the DNA TGCGGTGCTGCCAAAGGGGTAGCGGGAAAGACCCAGTACTTC. This encodes CGAAKGVAGKTQYF.

The chain has TRBV12-3 or TRBV12-4 and TRBJ2-7; TRBD2 matches 8 bases. V lost 1 base to trimming and J lost 0 bases; unmatched junction nucleotides: 5. This CDR3 region has 16 residues. The CDR3 nucleotides are TGTGCCAGCAGTTTAGAGGCGGGGGGCAACTCCTACGAGCAGTACTTC. Its translation: CASSLEAGGNSYEQYF.

The chain has TRBV28 and TRBJ2-5, with no clear D. The CDR3 is 15 amino acids. Looked up from germline, CDR1 is MDHEN and CDR2 is SYDVKM. The V end lost 6 bases, the J end lost 3 bases, and 17 bases lay between the germline ends. The CDR3 coding sequence is TGTGCCAGCAGCCGACACGGGCTAGGAGAAGAGACCCAGTACTTC. Encoded protein: CASSRHGLGEETQYF. The whole variable domain, remainder taken from reference TRBV28 and TRBJ2-5, is DVKVTQSSRYLVKRTGEKVFLECVQDMDHENMFWYRQDPGLGLRLIYFSYDVKMKEKGDIPEGYSVSREKKERFSLILESASTNQTSMYLCASSRHGLGEETQYFGPGTRLLVL.

The chain combines TRBV29-1 with TRBJ2-7; possible D gene TRBD2, 5 bases. Trimming pared 3 bases from V and 0 bases from J, leaving 12 bases between. The CDR3 spans 14 residues. Germline lookup yields CDR1 SQVTM and CDR2 ANQGSEA. In nucleotides, the CDR3 is TGCAGCGTTGAGGACTCCACTAGCTCCTACGAGCAGTACTTC. Translated: CSVEDSTSSYEQYF.

In this sample, this clonotype turned up a few times. The CDR3 protein is CASSLGGPNGGELFF. CDR3 coding DNA: TGTGCCAGCAGTTTAGGGGGGCCCAACGGCGGGGAGCTGTTTTTT. The chain is built from TRBV12-3 or TRBV12-4 and TRBJ2-2, with D tentatively TRBD1 (6 bases). V was clipped by 1 base and J by 7 bases, with 13 bases between them. The CDR3 extends over 15 amino acids.

This clonotype occurred a few times. The genes are TRBV28 and TRBJ2-1; D is unclear. This CDR3 comprises 16 residues. The germline V gene encodes CDR1 MDHEN and CDR2 SYDVKM. V gave up 5 bases and J gave up 8 bases, with 22 bases separating them. The CDR3 DNA follows: TGTGCCAGCAGTCCGCACAATTCCCTAACAAGGCATGAGCAGTTCTTC. Translated, it gives CASSPHNSLTRHEQFF.

V and J are TRBV4-3 and TRBJ1-2; no reliable D call. Germline loops: CDR1 LGHNA, CDR2 YSLEER. Trimming took off 4 bases at V and 0 bases at J, with 6 bases between the two ends. This CDR3 region has 13 residues. In nucleotides, the CDR3 is TGCGCCAGCAGCCCCCTTCCTAACTATGGCTACACCTTC. Residues: CASSPLPNYGYTF.

This clonotype was seen a single time. The gene calls are TRBV12-3 or TRBV12-4 and TRBJ2-7, with D maybe TRBD2 (6 bases). Trimming took 6 bases from V and 3 from J, leaving 15 bases between them. The CDR3 has 14 amino acids. CDR3: CASSPRDGGYEQYF. The CDR3 nucleotides are TGTGCCAGCAGCCCCCGGGACGGGGGCTACGAGCAGTACTTC.

V gene TRBV29-1 combines with J gene TRBJ1-1, with a possible D match to TRBD1 (5 bases). V was shortened by 4 bases and J by 3 bases, with 9 bases between the two germline ends. This CDR3 has 12 residues. Germline CDR1 SQVTM, CDR2 ANQGSEA. The CDR3 sequence: CSVARGDTEAFF. The DNA of the CDR3 is TGCAGCGTTGCCAGAGGGGACACTGAAGCTTTCTTT.

The table lists this clonotype with many counts. This chain uses TRBV20-1 with TRBJ1-1; D gene unclear. CDR1 is DFQATT, CDR2 SNEGSKA, per germline (reference sequence). The CDR3 covers 13 residues. Trimming pared 1 base from V and 1 base from J, leaving 7 bases between. CDR3 residues: CSARGDQNTEAFF. DNA of the CDR3: TGCAGTGCTAGAGGAGACCAGAACACTGAAGCTTTCTTT.

This clonotype was counted at least ten times. V is TRBV11-2 and J is TRBJ1-1; possibly TRBD1 for D (5 bases). This CDR3 has 17 amino acids. Trimming took 5 bases from V and 0 from J, leaving 19 bases between them. CDR1 and CDR2 from the germline V gene are SGHAT and FQNNGV. The CDR3 coding sequence is TGTGCCAGCAGCAAGAGGGGAGCTCAGGGATTGAACACTGAAGCTTTCTTT. Translation gives CASSKRGAQGLNTEAFF.

This clonotype was seen at least ten times. The rearrangement joins TRBV10-3 to TRBJ2-7; D unclear. Trimming removed 2 bases from V and 0 bases from J, with 5 bases in between. Germline values: CDR1 ENHRY, CDR2 SYGVKD. The CDR3 is 13 amino acids. The CDR3 region has the DNA TGTGCCATCAGTGAGACAGTCTCCTACGAGCAGTACTTC. It codes for CAISETVSYEQYF.

This clonotype was seen a handful of times. J is TRBJ2-6 and V is TRBV4-2; D is unresolved. CDR3 size: 18 residues. V was shortened by 0 bases and J by 0 bases, with 12 bases between the two germline ends. Germline assignment: CDR1 LGHNA and CDR2 YNFKEQ. CDR3 residues: CASSQDLGSSSGANVLTF. In DNA, the CDR3 is TGTGCCAGCAGCCAAGATCTTGGCAGTAGCTCTGGGGCCAACGTCCTGACTTTC.

CDR3 residues: CSASLPSGTKNIQYF. In nucleotides, the CDR3 is TGCAGTGCTAGTTTGCCCTCGGGGACCAAAAACATTCAGTACTTC. This chain joins TRBV20-1 and TRBJ2-4, with D perhaps TRBD2 (5 bases). Germline assignment: CDR1 DFQATT and CDR2 SNEGSKA (reference sequence). CDR3 size: 15 residues. The V end lost 3 bases, the J end lost 2 bases, and 14 bases lay between the germline ends.

This clonotype occurred many times. J is TRBJ2-5 and V is TRBV20-1; 12 nucleotides align to TRBD2. The CDR3 totals 13 residues. From germline, CDR1 is DFQATT and CDR2 SNEGSKA (reference sequence). V dropped 5 bases and J dropped 5; count of bases not matched to a gene: 3. In DNA, the CDR3 is TGCAGTGCTTCCGGACTAGCGGGGGAGACCCAGTACTTC. It is translated as CSASGLAGETQYF.

The genes are TRBV5-1 and TRBJ2-1, with TRBD1 identical over 10 bases. The CDR3 covers 16 residues. Germline CDR1 and CDR2: SGHRS and YFSETQ. After removal of 2 bases from V and 9 bases from J, the junction contained 11 bases not matched to a gene. The CDR3: CASSLIAGQGVSEQFF. The CDR3 DNA reads TGCGCCAGCAGCTTAATTGCTGGACAGGGGGTATCTGAGCAGTTCTTC.

This chain joins TRBV9 and TRBJ1-4; no firm D call. The CDR3 length is 15 residues. The germline CDR1 and CDR2 sequences are SGDLS and YYNGEE. Between the trimmed V and J ends, which lost 3 bases and 4 bases, there was a span of 13 bases. The CDR3 here is CASSALGSDNEKLFF. The CDR3 coding sequence is TGTGCCAGCAGCGCCCTCGGATCCGATAATGAAAAACTGTTTTTT.

The J gene is TRBJ2-3, the V gene TRBV7-8; D tentatively fits TRBD1 or TRBD2 (5 bases each). This CDR3 region has 14 residues. Between the trimmed V and J ends, which lost 5 bases and 2 bases, there was a span of 11 bases. Germline CDR1 and CDR2: SGHVS and FQNEAQ. The CDR3 nucleotides read TGTGCCAGCAGCCACCGGGACCTCACAGATACGCAGTATTTT. Amino acid sequence: CASSHRDLTDTQYF.

The chain is built from TRBV5-1 and TRBJ1-1; D uncertain. Trimming removed 3 bases at V and 0 bases at J, with 12 bases between. CDR1 is SGHRS and CDR2 is YFSETQ in the germline V gene. This CDR3 has 15 residues. The CDR3 loop reads CASSSYSTMNTEAFF. For the CDR3, the DNA is TGCGCCAGCAGCTCTTACAGCACTATGAACACTGAAGCTTTCTTT.

CDR3 protein: CASTSDGREDGYTF. CDR3 bases: TGTGCCAGCACCTCCGACGGGAGGGAAGATGGCTACACCTTC. The rearrangement links TRBV12-3 or TRBV12-4 to TRBJ1-2; no reliable D call. With 7 bases removed from V and 6 bases from J, the gap between germline ends came to 18 bases. This CDR3 spans 14 amino acids.